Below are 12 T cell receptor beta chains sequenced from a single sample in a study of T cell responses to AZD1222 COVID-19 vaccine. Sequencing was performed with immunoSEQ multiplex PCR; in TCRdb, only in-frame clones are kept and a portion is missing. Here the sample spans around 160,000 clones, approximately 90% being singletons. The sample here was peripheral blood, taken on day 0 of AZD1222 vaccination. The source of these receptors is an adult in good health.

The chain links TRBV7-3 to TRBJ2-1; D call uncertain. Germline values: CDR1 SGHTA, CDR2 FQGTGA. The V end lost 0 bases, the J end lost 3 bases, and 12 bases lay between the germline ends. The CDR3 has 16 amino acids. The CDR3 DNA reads TGTGCCAGCAGCTTAACGTGGGAAAGGAACTACAATGAGCAGTTCTTC. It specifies CASSLTWERNYNEQFF. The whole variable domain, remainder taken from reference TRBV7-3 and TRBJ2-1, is GAGVSQTPSNKVTEKGKYVELRCDPISGHTALYWYRQSLGQGPEFLIYFQGTGAADDSGLPNDRFFAVRPEGSVSTLKIQRTERGDSAVYLCASSLTWERNYNEQFFGPGTRLTVL.

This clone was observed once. Here the CDR3 DNA reads TGTGCCAGCAGTTACAGCGCGGTTCGGGACAATGAGCAGTTCTTC. Protein: CASSYSAVRDNEQFF. The chain combines TRBV6-5 with TRBJ2-1; no clear D. Germline loops: CDR1 MNHEY, CDR2 SVGAGI. The CDR3 is 15 amino acids. With 2 bases removed from V and 5 bases from J, the gap between germline ends came to 13 bases.

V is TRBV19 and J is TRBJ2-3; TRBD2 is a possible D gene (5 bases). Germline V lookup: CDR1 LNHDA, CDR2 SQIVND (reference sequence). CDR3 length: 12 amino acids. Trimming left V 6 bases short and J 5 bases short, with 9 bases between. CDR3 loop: CASRLGVDTQYF. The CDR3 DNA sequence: TGTGCCAGTAGACTCGGGGTAGATACGCAGTATTTT.

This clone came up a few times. The CDR3 bases are TGTGCCAGCAGCTTAGGGCCGCAAACCTACGAGCAGTACTTC. Translated: CASSLGPQTYEQYF. This chain joins TRBV11-2 and TRBJ2-7; D gene unclear. Germline-derived CDR1 and CDR2 are SGHAT and FQNNGV. The CDR3 covers 14 residues. The V and J ends lost 1 base and 2 bases respectively, with 9 bases between them.

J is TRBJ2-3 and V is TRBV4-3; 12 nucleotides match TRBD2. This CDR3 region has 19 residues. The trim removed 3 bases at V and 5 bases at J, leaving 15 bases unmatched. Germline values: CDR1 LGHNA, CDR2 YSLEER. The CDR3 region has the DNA TGCGCCAGCAGCCACCTGGGACTAGCGGGCTTCAGAGGGAAAGATACGCAGTATTTT. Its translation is CASSHLGLAGFRGKDTQYF.

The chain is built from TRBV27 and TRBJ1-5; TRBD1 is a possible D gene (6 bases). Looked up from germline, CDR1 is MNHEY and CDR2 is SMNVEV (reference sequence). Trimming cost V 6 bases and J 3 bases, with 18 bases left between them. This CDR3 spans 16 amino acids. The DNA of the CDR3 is TGTGCCAGCAGCCCGCGACAGGCTACCTTCAATCAGCCCCAGCATTTT. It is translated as CASSPRQATFNQPQHF.

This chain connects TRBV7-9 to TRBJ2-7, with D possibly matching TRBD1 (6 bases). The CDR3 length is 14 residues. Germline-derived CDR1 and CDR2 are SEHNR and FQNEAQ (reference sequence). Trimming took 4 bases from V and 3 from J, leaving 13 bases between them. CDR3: CASSSGQSYYEQYF. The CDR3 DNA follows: TGTGCCAGCAGCTCCGGACAGTCCTACTACGAGCAGTACTTC.

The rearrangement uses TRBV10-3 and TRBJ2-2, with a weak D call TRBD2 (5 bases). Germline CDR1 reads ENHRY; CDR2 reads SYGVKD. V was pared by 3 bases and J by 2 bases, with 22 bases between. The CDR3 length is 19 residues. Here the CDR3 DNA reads TGTGCCATCAGTGACCCCGCCGGGTCCACGGGAATAAACACCGGGGAGCTGTTTTTT. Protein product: CAISDPAGSTGINTGELFF.

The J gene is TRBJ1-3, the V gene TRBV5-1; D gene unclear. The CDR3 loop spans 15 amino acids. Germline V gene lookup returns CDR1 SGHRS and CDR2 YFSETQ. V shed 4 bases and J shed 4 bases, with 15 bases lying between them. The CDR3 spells CASSPQAGEGNTIYF. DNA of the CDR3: TGCGCCAGCAGCCCGCAGGCTGGGGAGGGAAACACCATATATTTT.

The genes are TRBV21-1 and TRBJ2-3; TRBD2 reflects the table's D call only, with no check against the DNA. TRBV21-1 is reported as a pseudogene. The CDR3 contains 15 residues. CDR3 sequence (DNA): TGTGCCAGCAGCAATGACGCGGCACGCACAGATACGCAGTATTTT. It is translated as CASSNDAARTDTQYF.

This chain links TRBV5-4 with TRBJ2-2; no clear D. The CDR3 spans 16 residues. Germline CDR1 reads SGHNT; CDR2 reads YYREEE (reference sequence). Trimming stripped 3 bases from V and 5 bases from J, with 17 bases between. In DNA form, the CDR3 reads TGTGCCAGCAGCTCTTCGCTAGTGGGAAGGACCGGGGAGCTGTTTTTT. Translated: CASSSSLVGRTGELFF.

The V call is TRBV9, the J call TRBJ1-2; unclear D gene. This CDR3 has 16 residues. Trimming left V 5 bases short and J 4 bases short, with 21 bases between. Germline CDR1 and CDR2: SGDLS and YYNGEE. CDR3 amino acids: CASRSGRGSWGYGYTF. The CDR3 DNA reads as TGTGCCAGCAGGTCCGGGAGAGGCAGCTGGGGCTATGGCTACACCTTC.